The clone carrying this T cell receptor (beta chain) has only one observation. This specimen comes from a study of blood T cell repertoires in COVID-19. Study summary: The origin of the acute and convalescent COVID-19 samples was the United States, Italy and Spain. PBMCs, B-cell-depleted T cells, or T cells provided the cDNA or gDNA that made up the material.

Original analysis: The authors estimated nucleated cell counts from reference gene primer amplification. Data came from immunoSEQ multiplex PCR; TCRdb stores just in-frame clones and leaves some out. The DNA was the basis for D and trimming; V, J and clone size are from that table. The sample records some 250,000 clones, 80% to 90% being singletons. This TCR was sampled from a man of 80 years or more with acute or convalescent COVID-19. Sequenced input: peripheral blood.

Here the CDR3 DNA reads TGTGCCAGCAGCGTAGCTATCCCGAGCTCTGGAAACACCATATATTTT. Amino acids: CASSVAIPSSGNTIYF. V gene TRBV9 combines with J gene TRBJ1-3; D is unresolved. Trimming stripped 0 bases from V and 0 bases from J, with 10 bases between. The CDR3 has 16 amino acids. Germline-derived CDR1 and CDR2 are SGDLS and YYNGEE.